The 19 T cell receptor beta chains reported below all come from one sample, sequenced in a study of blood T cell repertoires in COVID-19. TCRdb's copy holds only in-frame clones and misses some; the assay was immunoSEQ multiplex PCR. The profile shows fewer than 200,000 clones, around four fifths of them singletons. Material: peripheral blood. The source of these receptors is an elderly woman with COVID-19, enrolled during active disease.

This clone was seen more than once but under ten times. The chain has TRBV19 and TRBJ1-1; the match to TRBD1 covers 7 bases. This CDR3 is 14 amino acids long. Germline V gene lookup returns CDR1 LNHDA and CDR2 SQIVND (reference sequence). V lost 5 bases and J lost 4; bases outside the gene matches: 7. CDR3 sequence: CASSLGQAITEAFF. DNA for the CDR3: TGTGCCAGTAGTCTCGGACAGGCTATCACTGAAGCTTTCTTT.

CDR3 nucleotide sequence: TGTGCCAGCAGTTCTAATGGCTACACCTTC. Its protein is CASSSNGYTF. The rearrangement links TRBV6-6 to TRBJ1-2; D remains ambiguous. The V gene's germline CDR1 is MNHNY and CDR2 SVGAGI (reference sequence). Deletions cut 4 bases from V and 6 bases from J, with 3 bases between. This CDR3 comprises 10 residues.

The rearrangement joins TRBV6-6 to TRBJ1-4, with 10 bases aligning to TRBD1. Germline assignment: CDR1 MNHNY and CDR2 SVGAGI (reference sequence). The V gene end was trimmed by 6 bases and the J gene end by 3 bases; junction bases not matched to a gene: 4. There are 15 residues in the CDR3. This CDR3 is CASSRGQGANEKLFF. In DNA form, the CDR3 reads TGTGCCAGCAGCCGCGGACAGGGGGCTAATGAAAAACTGTTTTTT.

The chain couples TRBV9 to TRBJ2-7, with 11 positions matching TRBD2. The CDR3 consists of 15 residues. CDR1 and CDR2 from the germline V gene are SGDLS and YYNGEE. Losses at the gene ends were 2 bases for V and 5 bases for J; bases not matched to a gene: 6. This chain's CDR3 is CASSVLETSGNEQYF. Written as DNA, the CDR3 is TGTGCCAGCAGCGTTTTAGAGACTAGCGGGAACGAGCAGTACTTC.

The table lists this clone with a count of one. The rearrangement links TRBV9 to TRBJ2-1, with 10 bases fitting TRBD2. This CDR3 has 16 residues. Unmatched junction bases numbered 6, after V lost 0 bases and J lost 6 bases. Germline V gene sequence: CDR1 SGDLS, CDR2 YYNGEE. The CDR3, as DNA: TGTGCCAGCAGCGTAGTAGCGGGAGGTTGGGTCAATGAGCAGTTCTTC. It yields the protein CASSVVAGGWVNEQFF.

The CDR3 DNA is TGTGCCAGCAGTTACTCGATTGGGAGTAATTCACCCCTCCACTTT. Its translation: CASSYSIGSNSPLHF. The V and J genes are TRBV6-5 and TRBJ1-6; D gene unclear. V shed 0 bases and J shed 6 bases, with 9 bases lying between them. Germline values: CDR1 MNHEY, CDR2 SVGAGI. The CDR3 spans 15 residues.

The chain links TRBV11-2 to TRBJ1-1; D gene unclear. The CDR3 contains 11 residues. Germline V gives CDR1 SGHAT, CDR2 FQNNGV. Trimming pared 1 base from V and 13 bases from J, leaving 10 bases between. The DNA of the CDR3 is TGTGCCAGCAGCTTAGGAGCTCTGGTTTTCTTT. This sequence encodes CASSLGALVFF.

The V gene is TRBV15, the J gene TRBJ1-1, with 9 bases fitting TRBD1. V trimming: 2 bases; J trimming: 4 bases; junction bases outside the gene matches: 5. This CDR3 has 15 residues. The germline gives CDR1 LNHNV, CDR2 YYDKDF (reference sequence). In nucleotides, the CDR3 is TGTGCCACCAGCAGACCACAGGGGGCGGGCACTGAAGCTTTCTTT. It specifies CATSRPQGAGTEAFF.

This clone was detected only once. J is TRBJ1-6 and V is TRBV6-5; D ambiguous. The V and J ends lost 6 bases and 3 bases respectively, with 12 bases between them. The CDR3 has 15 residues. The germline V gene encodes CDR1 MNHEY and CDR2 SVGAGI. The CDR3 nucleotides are TGTGCCAGCAGCTTTGCAGCGCGCTATAATTCACCCCTCCACTTT. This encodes CASSFAARYNSPLHF.

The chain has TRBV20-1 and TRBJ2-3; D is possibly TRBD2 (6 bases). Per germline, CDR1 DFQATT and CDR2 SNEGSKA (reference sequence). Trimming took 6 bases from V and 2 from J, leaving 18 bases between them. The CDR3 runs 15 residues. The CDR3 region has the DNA TGCAGTGCCAGTCCCGAGGCTAGCGTCACAGATACGCAGTATTTT. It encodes CSASPEASVTDTQYF.

The CDR3 region is CASRWENNSPLHF. The CDR3, as DNA: TGTGCCAGCAGGTGGGAGAATAATTCACCCCTCCACTTT. This chain links TRBV3-1 (or the pseudogene TRBV3-2) with TRBJ1-6, with D unclear. Trimming removed 6 bases at V and 5 bases at J, with 8 bases between. The CDR3 extends over 13 amino acids. The germline CDR1 and CDR2 sequences are LGHDT and YNNKEL (reference sequence).

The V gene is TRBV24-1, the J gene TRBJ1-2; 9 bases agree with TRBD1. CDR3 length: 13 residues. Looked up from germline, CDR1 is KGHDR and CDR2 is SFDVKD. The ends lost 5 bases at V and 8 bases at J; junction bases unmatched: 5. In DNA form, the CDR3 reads TGTGCCACCAGTGCGCGGACAGGGGAAGGCTACACCTTC. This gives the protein CATSARTGEGYTF.

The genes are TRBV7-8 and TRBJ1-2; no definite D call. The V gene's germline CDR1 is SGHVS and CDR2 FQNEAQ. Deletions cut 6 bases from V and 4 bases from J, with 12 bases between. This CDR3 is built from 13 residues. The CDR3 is CASSFTRSYGYTF. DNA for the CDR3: TGTGCCAGCAGTTTTACCCGGTCCTATGGCTACACCTTC. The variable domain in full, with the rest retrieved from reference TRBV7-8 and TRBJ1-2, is GAGVSQSPRYKVAKRGQDVALRCDPISGHVSLFWYQQALGQGPEFLTYFQNEAQLDKSGLPSDRFFAERPEGSVSTLKIQRTQQEDSAVYLCASSFTRSYGYTFGSGTRLTVV.

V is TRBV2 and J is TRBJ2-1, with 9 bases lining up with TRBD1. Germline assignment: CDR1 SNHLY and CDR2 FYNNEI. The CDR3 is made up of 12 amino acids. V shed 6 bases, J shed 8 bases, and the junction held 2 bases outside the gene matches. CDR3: CASRDRGDEQFF. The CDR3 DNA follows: TGTGCCAGCAGGGACAGGGGAGATGAGCAGTTCTTC.

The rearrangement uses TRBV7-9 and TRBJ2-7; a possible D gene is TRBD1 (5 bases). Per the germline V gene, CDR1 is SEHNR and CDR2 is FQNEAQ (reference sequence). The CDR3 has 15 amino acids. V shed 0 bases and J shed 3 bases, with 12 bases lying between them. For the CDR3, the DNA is TGTGCCAGCAGCTTAGCGACAGTTGTGGTCTACGAGCAGTACTTC. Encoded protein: CASSLATVVVYEQYF.

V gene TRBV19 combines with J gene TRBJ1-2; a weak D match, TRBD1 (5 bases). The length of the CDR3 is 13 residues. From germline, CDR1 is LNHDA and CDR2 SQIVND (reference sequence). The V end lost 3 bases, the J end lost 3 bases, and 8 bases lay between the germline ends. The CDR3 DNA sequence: TGTGCCAGTAGTATTTGGGGGGACTATGGCTACACCTTC. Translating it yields CASSIWGDYGYTF.

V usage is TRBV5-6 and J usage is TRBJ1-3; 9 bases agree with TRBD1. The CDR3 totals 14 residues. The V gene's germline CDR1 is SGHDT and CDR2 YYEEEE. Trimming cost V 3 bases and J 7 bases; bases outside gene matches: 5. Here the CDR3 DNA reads TGTGCCAGCAGCTCACAGGGGGCTCGGAACACCATATATTTT. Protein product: CASSSQGARNTIYF.

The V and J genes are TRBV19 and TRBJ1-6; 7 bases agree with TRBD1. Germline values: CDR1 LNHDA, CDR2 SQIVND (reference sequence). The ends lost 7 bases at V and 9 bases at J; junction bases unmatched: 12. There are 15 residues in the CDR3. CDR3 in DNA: TGTGCCAGTACCTCCGTGGGGGCAGGGGGTTCACCCCTCCACTTT. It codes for CASTSVGAGGSPLHF.

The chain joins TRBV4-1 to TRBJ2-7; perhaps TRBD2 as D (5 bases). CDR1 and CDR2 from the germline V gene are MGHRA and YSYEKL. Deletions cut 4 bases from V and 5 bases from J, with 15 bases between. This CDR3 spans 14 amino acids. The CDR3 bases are TGCGCCAGCAGCCCGAGCGGTGTTACCGACGAGCAGTACTTC. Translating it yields CASSPSGVTDEQYF.